One and the same sample provided the 9 T cell receptor beta chains below, sequenced in a study of CD8 T cells in Susac syndrome. Random-hexamer reverse transcription was applied to roughly 0.5 to 1 ug RNA. Via MiXCR, TCRdb re-called the immunoSEQ multiplex PCR reads, giving one row per CDR3 protein. The data contain a few hundred thousand distinct CDR3 sequences, 70% to 90% of them singletons. Sequenced: CD8+ T cells from PBMCs. Receptors were obtained from a human donor with multiple sclerosis.

This clonotype was seen a handful of times. The chain combines TRBV11-3 with TRBJ2-1; 12 bases are shared with TRBD2. Looked up from germline, CDR1 is SGHNT and CDR2 is YENEEA. J was trimmed by 6 bases and V by 1 base; bases with no gene match: 1. The CDR3 totals 15 residues. The CDR3 sequence: CASSLASGRGNEQFF. Here the CDR3 DNA reads TGTGCCAGCAGCTTAGCTAGCGGGAGGGGCAATGAGCAGTTCTTC.

This chain joins TRBV10-3 and TRBJ1-1, with TRBD1 matching 9 bases. Germline CDR1 reads ENHRY; CDR2 reads SYGVKD. This CDR3 spans 17 amino acids. J lost 1 base, V lost 4 bases, and 10 bases had no gene match. The DNA of the CDR3 is TGTGCCATCAGTGCCCCAAAGGGACAGGGCCCGAACACTGAAGCTTTCTTT. Translating it yields CAISAPKGQGPNTEAFF.

The chain uses TRBV4-1 and TRBJ2-3; D gene ambiguous. CDR3 length: 15 amino acids. V lost 4 bases, J lost 4 bases, and 15 bases lay in between. CDR1 and CDR2 from the germline V gene are MGHRA and YSYEKL. DNA for the CDR3: TGCGCCAGCAGCCCCGGAAGGAGTCCTGCAGATACGCAGTATTTT. Translated, it gives CASSPGRSPADTQYF.

The V and J genes are TRBV9 and TRBJ2-1; 13 bases are a match to TRBD2. CDR1 SGDLS and CDR2 YYNGEE come from the germline V gene. J lost 0 bases, V lost 4 bases, and 7 bases had no gene match. The CDR3 length is 18 residues. CDR3 sequence: CASSLRLAGGSSYNEQFF. DNA for the CDR3: TGTGCCAGCAGCCTGAGACTAGCGGGAGGCAGCTCCTACAATGAGCAGTTCTTC.

The chain uses TRBV15 and TRBJ2-3; D is unresolved. From germline, CDR1 is LNHNV and CDR2 YYDKDF (reference sequence). V dropped 1 base and J dropped 7 bases, with 21 bases sitting between them. The CDR3 contains 17 residues. This chain's CDR3 is CATSRVPETGPVNTQYF. The CDR3 DNA sequence: TGTGCCACCAGCAGAGTCCCCGAGACGGGTCCCGTAAATACGCAGTATTTT.

Only a few counts were recorded for this clonotype. The chain combines TRBV2 with TRBJ1-1; perhaps TRBD1 as D (5 bases). Looked up from germline, CDR1 is SNHLY and CDR2 is FYNNEI. Trimming cost V 3 bases and J 8 bases, with 13 bases left between them. The CDR3 is 13 residues long. The CDR3 sequence: CASSDGRGFEAFF. The CDR3, as DNA: TGTGCCAGCAGTGATGGTCGGGGGTTCGAAGCTTTCTTT.

This clonotype appeared once. This sequence joins TRBV28 and TRBJ1-2; D is undetermined. The V end was cut by 6 bases, the J end by 4 bases, with 12 bases between. From germline, CDR1 is MDHEN and CDR2 SYDVKM. The CDR3 is 13 residues long. CDR3 amino acids: CASSLGEAYGYTF. CDR3 in DNA: TGTGCCAGCAGCCTTGGGGAGGCCTATGGCTACACCTTC.

V usage is TRBV7-8 and J usage is TRBJ2-1; TRBD2 is a possible D gene (6 bases). Germline values: CDR1 SGHVS, CDR2 FQNEAQ. The CDR3 consists of 15 residues. With 1 base removed from V and 0 bases from J, the gap between germline ends came to 7 bases. In DNA, the CDR3 is TGTGCCAGCAGCTTAGTAGCGGACTCCTACAATGAGCAGTTCTTC. Amino acid sequence: CASSLVADSYNEQFF.

This sequence joins TRBV30 and TRBJ2-7, with 8 bases matching TRBD1. V was clipped by 4 bases and J by 1 base; unmatched bases: 6. CDR1 GTSNPN and CDR2 SVGIG come from the germline V gene (reference sequence). The CDR3 loop spans 14 amino acids. CDR3 DNA sequence: TGTGCCTGGAATCTAGGGACAGGTTCCTACGAGCAGTACTTC. Translated: CAWNLGTGSYEQYF.